This T cell receptor beta chain was identified in a study of CD8+CD57+ T cells in acquired aplastic anemia. Study overall: CD4+ and CD8+ cells, once sorted, gave DNA averaging around 3.4 ug. Healthy donors gave roughly 9.9 million reads on average for CD4+ cells.

The CDR3 loop spans 13 amino acids. V was shortened by 5 bases and J by 9 bases, with 14 bases between the two germline ends. CDR1 and CDR2 (germline): SSHAT, FNYEAQ (reference sequence). Study-wide results and limits: About 29 sequences, all CD8+ CDR3, were shared between patients and controls. No significant difference in CD8+ Simpson's diversity was found between patients and controls.

Comment on this clonotype: Antigen unknown.

The use of genomic DNA as template underpinned the TCR beta VDJ and CDR3 profiling. TCRdb analysed the reads with MiXCR anew, one entry per CDR3 protein. The repertoire has about 210,000 distinct CDR3 sequences, approximately 35% of them found once; the top ten carry around 1.1%. The specimen was sorted CD4+, CD8+, or CD8+CD57+ T cells (not recorded which) from PBMCs. This chain links TRBV7-7 with TRBJ1-5; D uncertain. This receptor was identified in a human donor in good health, serving as a control. The CDR3 DNA reads TGTGCCAGCAGCCCAGGCTGGGGTTTGCCCCAGCATTTT. Encoded protein: CASSPGWGLPQHF.